These 7 T cell receptor beta chains originate from one sample sequenced in a study of T cell repertoires in cytomegalovirus infection. No antigen has been identified for these receptors. TCRdb re-called the reads through MiXCR, storing one row per CDR3 protein. The top ten clones hold under 20% of a sample with about 500,000 distinct CDR3 sequences, roughly a third of them seen once. The input for sequencing was cultured PBMCs, taken from culture after CMV antigen stimulation. The receptors originated from a human donor in good health (CMV status not recorded). Some clones in this sample may be carry-over from other donors' samples.

This clonotype was detected many times. V gene TRBV6-2 or TRBV6-3 combines with J gene TRBJ2-6; no clear D. V lost 2 bases and J 0 bases, leaving 5 bases between the germline ends. The CDR3 is 15 residues long. CDR1 and CDR2 (germline): MNHEY, SVGEGT. This CDR3 is CASSYHHSGANVLTF. CDR3 nucleotide sequence: TGTGCCAGCAGTTACCACCACTCTGGGGCCAACGTCCTGACTTTC.

This clonotype was counted ten times or more. The rearrangement links TRBV20-1 to TRBJ1-3, with D tentatively TRBD1 (6 bases). From germline, CDR1 is DFQATT and CDR2 SNEGSKA (reference sequence). Trimming took 5 bases from V and 2 from J, leaving 13 bases between them. The CDR3 runs to 14 residues. DNA for the CDR3: TGCAGTGCTCTACAGGGCTCGGCTGGAAACACCATATATTTT. It yields the protein CSALQGSAGNTIYF.

This clonotype was counted at least ten times. J is TRBJ2-1 and V is TRBV7-2; 8 nucleotides align to TRBD1. Germline V gene lookup returns CDR1 SGHTA and CDR2 FQGNSA. This CDR3 is 17 amino acids long. V shed 0 bases, J shed 7 bases, and the junction held 11 bases outside the gene matches. The CDR3 loop reads CASSLAIGRGRWNEQFF. As DNA, the CDR3 is TGTGCCAGCAGCTTAGCGATAGGCAGGGGGCGATGGAATGAGCAGTTCTTC.

A few counts support this clonotype. This chain joins TRBV12-3 or TRBV12-4 and TRBJ1-1; 7 bases fit TRBD1. This CDR3 contains 15 residues. With V trimmed by 4 bases and J by 2 bases, 7 bases remained unmatched. CDR3 region: CASSYDRVLNTEAFF. The CDR3 DNA follows: TGTGCCAGCAGTTACGACAGGGTCCTAAACACTGAAGCTTTCTTT.

This chain uses TRBV11-2 with TRBJ2-1, with 14 bases identical to TRBD2. The CDR3 extends over 13 amino acids. The junction had 5 bases not matched to a gene; V was cut back by 4 bases and J by 15 bases. The germline V gene has CDR1 SGHAT and CDR2 FQNNGV. The CDR3 loop reads CASSSRTSGRWFF. The CDR3, as DNA: TGTGCCAGCAGCTCCCGGACTAGCGGGAGGTGGTTCTTC.

A note on this clonotype: This may stem from a read error, because a much larger clone lies one nucleotide away. The chain has TRBV12-3 or TRBV12-4 and TRBJ1-1; D may be TRBD1 (5 bases). The CDR3 length is 13 residues. Between the trimmed V and J ends, which lost 6 bases and 2 bases, there was a span of 10 bases. The CDR3 coding sequence is TGTGCCAGCAGCGTACAGGTTAACACTGAAGCTTTCTTT. Amino acid sequence: CASSVQVNTEAFF.

This clonotype was observed once. V is TRBV6-5 and J is TRBJ1-1, with 7 bases lining up with TRBD1. Trimming cost V 0 bases and J 4 bases; bases outside gene matches: 8. Germline lookup yields CDR1 MNHEY and CDR2 SVGAGI. This CDR3 comprises 16 residues. CDR3 region: CASSYSTSPGGTEAFF. CDR3 bases: TGTGCCAGCAGTTACTCGACGTCCCCAGGGGGCACTGAAGCTTTCTTT.